A single sample gave rise to the 8 T cell receptor beta chains below, sequenced in a study of beta chain features in type 1 diabetes. TCRB transcripts that were expressed got sequenced, as all of the isolated RNA had been reverse transcribed. Produced via immunoSEQ multiplex PCR; TCRdb's table is partial and in-frame only. The sample contains hundreds of thousands of clones, about 14% of which appear only once. Sequencing was done on a sample of naive CD4+ T cells from blood. Every receptor here comes from a man aged 18-30 years in good health.

This clone was counted only a few times. The CDR3 DNA reads as TGTGCCAGCAGTACCCCCGGACTAGCGGGAAATTACGAGCAGTACTTC. It specifies CASSTPGLAGNYEQYF. This rearrangement joins TRBV28 to TRBJ2-7, with 12 bases lining up with TRBD2. The germline CDR1 and CDR2 sequences are MDHEN and SYDVKM. This CDR3 is 16 amino acids long. J gave up 4 bases and V 5 bases, and 9 bases lay outside the gene matches.

This rearrangement joins TRBV4-1 to TRBJ2-1, with D perhaps TRBD1 (6 bases). The CDR3 runs to 16 residues. From germline, CDR1 is MGHRA and CDR2 YSYEKL. With 1 base removed from V and 1 base from J, the gap between germline ends came to 11 bases. The DNA of the CDR3 is TGCGCCAGCAGCCAAGTTCTACAGGGTTCCTACAATGAGCAGTTCTTC. Encoded protein: CASSQVLQGSYNEQFF.

The V and J genes are TRBV21-1 and TRBJ1-5; the table's D call, TRBD1, was not checked against the DNA. TRBV21-1 is given as a pseudogene. The CDR3 length is 14 residues. CDR3 region: CASSAFTGNQPQHF. The CDR3 DNA follows: TGTGCCAGCAGCGCCTTTACAGGGAATCAGCCCCAGCATTTT.

This clone has only a few counts. V and J are TRBV6-6 and TRBJ1-1; D ambiguous. Per germline, CDR1 MNHNY and CDR2 SVGAGI (reference sequence). The CDR3 consists of 15 residues. Trimming removed 0 bases at V and 0 bases at J, with 8 bases between. The CDR3 DNA follows: TGTGCCAGCAGTTACTCACAGCTAATGAACACTGAAGCTTTCTTT. Translation gives CASSYSQLMNTEAFF.

On this clone itself: Other DNA sequences in this sample translate to the same CDR3. The chain is built from TRBV18 and TRBJ2-5, with D hard to call. Between the trimmed V and J ends, which lost 6 bases and 3 bases, there was a span of 5 bases. The length of the CDR3 is 11 residues. CDR1 and CDR2 from the germline V gene are KGHSH and LQKENI. The CDR3 is CASSSKETQYF. The CDR3 DNA follows: TGTGCCAGCTCTTCTAAAGAGACCCAGTACTTC. Looking up the rest from reference TRBV18 and TRBJ2-5 gives the full variable domain: NAGVMQNPRHLVRRRGQEARLRCSPMKGHSHVYWYRQLPEEGLKFMVYLQKENIIDESGMPKERFSAEFPKEGPSILRIQQVVRGDSAAYFCASSSKETQYFGPGTRLLVL.

Details on this clone: The same CDR3 can be traced to other DNA sequences in this sample. The chain couples TRBV20-1 to TRBJ2-5; D remains unclear. The CDR3 spans 11 residues. CDR1 and CDR2 from the germline V gene are DFQATT and SNEGSKA (reference sequence). The V end lost 3 bases, the J end lost 2 bases, and 4 bases lay between the germline ends. CDR3: CSARRQETQYF. The DNA of the CDR3 is TGCAGTGCTAGGCGGCAAGAGACCCAGTACTTC.

This clone was detected only a few times. This rearrangement joins TRBV7-2 to TRBJ2-1, with 12 bases that match TRBD2. CDR1 and CDR2 (germline): SGHTA, FQGNSA. Trimming removed 5 bases from V and 8 bases from J; junction bases left unmatched: 7. This CDR3 has 15 residues. CDR3 amino acids: CASSQTSGSWYEQFF. The CDR3, as DNA: TGTGCCAGCAGCCAGACTAGCGGGAGTTGGTATGAGCAGTTCTTC.

The V gene is TRBV7-9, the J gene TRBJ1-4, with D tentatively TRBD1 (6 bases). The V gene's germline CDR1 is SEHNR and CDR2 FQNEAQ (reference sequence). Trimming stripped 3 bases from V and 5 bases from J, with 13 bases between. The CDR3 sequence is 15 residues long. In DNA form, the CDR3 reads TGTGCCAGCAGCTTCCGGGGGCAGCCAAATGAAAAACTGTTTTTT. Protein product: CASSFRGQPNEKLFF.